This entry concerns a single T cell receptor (beta chain). Its antigen is currently unknown. The protocol was immunoSEQ multiplex PCR, while the TCRdb copy is restricted to in-frame clones and leaves out a portion. The sample has 120,000 or so clones, about nine tenths seen once. This entry belongs to a study of T cell responses to AZD1222 COVID-19 vaccine. The CDR3 contains 14 residues. The V gene's germline CDR1 is SNHLY and CDR2 FYNNEI. Unmatched junction bases numbered 7, after V lost 6 bases and J lost 5 bases. Findings and caveats of the study: Unmutated variant regions are reportedly targeted by nearly half of spike-specific TCRs. Spike-specific TCRs gained breadth and depth after people received two AZD1222 doses. Along spike, vaccine-associated CD4 TCRs were found throughout, with dominance at 160-218 and 743-854. Donors, mostly white British, included more females; clonal diversity was possibly underestimated.

This specimen consisted of peripheral blood, obtained on day 0 of AZD1222 vaccination. The TCR originated in an adult in good health. The chain is built from TRBV2 and TRBJ1-5, with 7 nucleotides matching TRBD1. The CDR3 protein is CASRRDRTYQPQHF. CDR3 nucleotide sequence: TGTGCCAGCAGGCGGGACAGAACTTATCAGCCCCAGCATTTT.